What follows are 28 T cell receptor beta chains derived from one specimen sequenced in a study of shared clonotypes between healthy human individuals. Libraries were prepared by immunoSEQ multiplex PCR; TCRdb keeps only in-frame clonotypes and omits some of them. This table has 740,000 or so clones, about 80% appearing once. Material for sequencing was memory CD4+ T cells sorted from blood. Stated subset: CD45RA-negative fraction. All receptors derive from a woman aged 30 to 39 in good health.

The rearrangement joins TRBV7-2 to TRBJ2-4; D remains unclear. V was shortened by 5 bases and J by 5 bases, with 10 bases between the two germline ends. The CDR3 is 13 amino acids. Germline assignment: CDR1 SGHTA and CDR2 FQGNSA. CDR3 amino acids: CASSRGAENIQYF. The DNA for the CDR3 is TGTGCCAGCAGCCGAGGTGCCGAAAACATTCAGTACTTC.

This clone was picked up a small number of times. The chain couples TRBV7-6 to TRBJ2-5, with D possibly TRBD2 on 6 matching bases. V was clipped by 4 bases and J by 5 bases, with 14 bases between them. Germline-derived CDR1 and CDR2 are SGHVS and FNYEAQ. This CDR3 comprises 14 residues. Written as DNA, the CDR3 is TGTGCCAGCAGCTCGGGACTGCCGAGGGAGACCCAGTACTTC. This translates into CASSSGLPRETQYF.

The chain is built from TRBV18 and TRBJ2-7; tentatively, D is TRBD2 (5 bases). The CDR3 has 15 residues. Germline values: CDR1 KGHSH, CDR2 LQKENI. V dropped 1 base and J dropped 5 bases, with 15 bases sitting between them. The CDR3 DNA reads as TGTGCCAGCTCACCACTTGCGGGTGGAACGAACGAGCAGTACTTC. Amino acid sequence: CASSPLAGGTNEQYF.

The V call is TRBV28, the J call TRBJ1-1; a possible D gene is TRBD1 (6 bases). This CDR3 spans 15 amino acids. Germline lookup yields CDR1 MDHEN and CDR2 SYDVKM. V was pared by 5 bases and J by 0 bases, with 13 bases between. Written as DNA, the CDR3 is TGTGCCAGCAGTCCCTTGACAGGTTTGAACACTGAAGCTTTCTTT. Its translation is CASSPLTGLNTEAFF.

This chain connects TRBV11-2 to TRBJ2-5, with 9 positions matching TRBD2. After removal of 5 bases from V and 5 bases from J, the junction contained 9 bases not matched to a gene. In germline, CDR1 is SGHAT, CDR2 FQNNGV. This CDR3 contains 15 residues. For the CDR3, the DNA is TGTGCCAGCAGCCCCCTCGCGGGAGGGATCGAGACCCAGTACTTC. Translated: CASSPLAGGIETQYF.

The V call is TRBV19, the J call TRBJ2-3; D not resolved. V was clipped by 3 bases and J by 0 bases, with 7 bases between them. The germline gives CDR1 LNHDA, CDR2 SQIVND (reference sequence). This CDR3 has 14 residues. CDR3 protein: CASSIDGSTDTQYF. In nucleotides, the CDR3 is TGTGCCAGTAGTATTGATGGTAGCACAGATACGCAGTATTTT.

The rearrangement joins TRBV18 to TRBJ2-7; 8 bases line up with TRBD1. The germline V gene has CDR1 KGHSH and CDR2 LQKENI. V was pared by 3 bases and J by 2 bases, with 3 bases of the junction left unmatched. This CDR3 contains 14 residues. The CDR3: CASSPQDRAYEQYF. CDR3 nucleotide sequence: TGTGCCAGCTCACCTCAGGACAGGGCCTACGAGCAGTACTTC. The entire variable domain, with the rest obtained from reference TRBV18 and TRBJ2-7, is as follows: NAGVMQNPRHLVRRRGQEARLRCSPMKGHSHVYWYRQLPEEGLKFMVYLQKENIIDESGMPKERFSAEFPKEGPSILRIQQVVRGDSAAYFCASSPQDRAYEQYFGPGTRLTVT.

This rearrangement joins TRBV7-2 to TRBJ1-5, with 9 bases aligning to TRBD1. This CDR3 region has 15 residues. V shed 8 bases, J shed 4 bases, and the junction held 9 bases outside the gene matches. The germline gives CDR1 SGHTA, CDR2 FQGNSA. The CDR3 here is CASQGWTGDNQPQHF. The CDR3 DNA follows: TGTGCCAGCCAGGGTTGGACAGGGGATAATCAGCCCCAGCATTTT.

Remarks on this clone: A single base separates this from a much larger clone, so it may be a read error. The same CDR3 arises from other DNA sequences in this sample as well. This chain connects TRBV7-2 to TRBJ2-3; D may be TRBD2 (5 bases). The CDR3 has 15 amino acids. Trimming stripped 5 bases from V and 0 bases from J, with 12 bases between. From germline, CDR1 is SGHTA and CDR2 FQGNSA. The CDR3 DNA reads TGTGCCAGCAGCCCCGACTACCTAAGCACAGATACGCAGTATTTT. It is translated as CASSPDYLSTDTQYF.

The V and J genes are TRBV4-1 and TRBJ2-1, with TRBD1 identical over 11 bases. Germline V gives CDR1 MGHRA, CDR2 YSYEKL. CDR3 size: 15 residues. The ends lost 0 bases at V and 6 bases at J; junction bases unmatched: 1. The CDR3 here is CASSQDGTGGNEQFF. Here the CDR3 DNA reads TGCGCCAGCAGCCAAGATGGGACAGGGGGCAATGAGCAGTTCTTC.

As regards this clone: The same CDR3 is also encoded by other DNA sequences in this sample. The gene calls are TRBV10-2 and TRBJ1-3; D is ambiguous. This CDR3 region has 15 residues. V lost 7 bases to trimming and J lost 0 bases, with 13 bases between them. Germline lookup yields CDR1 WSHSY and CDR2 SAAADI. CDR3 loop: CASTPGRSSGNTIYF. Written as DNA, the CDR3 is TGCGCCAGCACACCTGGCAGAAGCTCTGGAAACACCATATATTTT.

V is TRBV6-7 and J is TRBJ1-5; TRBD1 aligns across 9 bases. TRBV6-7 is classed as an ORF, of uncertain function. J gave up 4 bases and V 6 bases, and 19 bases lay outside the gene matches. The CDR3 contains 19 residues. In DNA form, the CDR3 reads TGTGCCAGCAGCCCCCCTCCGGGACAGGGACCTCACAGTAATCAGCCCCAGCATTTT. This translates into CASSPPPGQGPHSNQPQHF.

This clone was seen just once. The chain joins TRBV7-9 to TRBJ1-2; 10 positions match TRBD1. Germline V gene data show CDR1 as SEHNR and CDR2 as FQNEAQ (reference sequence). The trim removed 2 bases at V and 7 bases at J, leaving 10 bases unmatched. This CDR3 contains 16 residues. CDR3 sequence (DNA): TGTGCCAGCAGCTTACTCCCGGGACAGGGGCTGGGTGGCTACACCTTC. Residues: CASSLLPGQGLGGYTF.

At least ten counts were recorded for this clone. The chain carries TRBV4-2 and TRBJ2-1, with D perhaps matching TRBD2 (6 bases). CDR3 length: 16 amino acids. Looked up from germline, CDR1 is LGHNA and CDR2 is YNFKEQ. With 1 base removed from V and 3 bases from J, the gap between germline ends came to 13 bases. DNA of the CDR3: TGTGCCAGCAGCCAAGGCGGACTAACGAGCTACAATGAGCAGTTCTTC. Translated: CASSQGGLTSYNEQFF.

The gene calls are TRBV23-1 and TRBJ2-4; D remains ambiguous. TRBV23-1 is sorted into the ORF group, with uncertain function. V was trimmed by 8 bases and J by 1 base, leaving 15 bases between them. This CDR3 has 15 amino acids. CDR3 DNA sequence: TGCGCCAGCCCAACGGTAAAATTGGCCAAAAACATTCAGTACTTC. Translated: CASPTVKLAKNIQYF.

This clone was counted a few times. The CDR3 bases are TGTGCCAGCAGTGATCGGGACAGGGTCCAGCCCCAGCATTTT. Protein product: CASSDRDRVQPQHF. The J gene is TRBJ1-5, the V gene TRBV2; 9 nucleotides align to TRBD1. Germline V lookup: CDR1 SNHLY, CDR2 FYNNEI. V was pared by 3 bases and J by 7 bases, with 4 bases of the junction left unmatched. This CDR3 has 14 residues.

This chain joins TRBV30 and TRBJ2-5; D possibly uses TRBD1 or TRBD2 (5 bases each). The tail of the sequence fits TRBJ2-7 better, so the J call may be wrong. The CDR3 loop spans 14 amino acids. The germline CDR1 and CDR2 sequences are GTSNPN and SVGIG (reference sequence). Here the CDR3 DNA reads TGTGCCTGGAGTGTAAATGGGGATGGGGGCGAGCAGTACTTC. Its translation is CAWSVNGDGGEQYF.

This chain uses TRBV6-1 with TRBJ2-1; 7 bases are shared with TRBD2. The CDR3 sequence is 15 residues long. J lost 3 bases, V lost 8 bases, and 10 bases had no gene match. Germline CDR1 is MNHNS and CDR2 is SASEGT. The CDR3 bases are TGTGCCAGCGGTCAAAGGGCGGGGGACTACAATGAGCAGTTCTTC. It specifies CASGQRAGDYNEQFF.

This clone was seen more than once but under ten times. The rearrangement uses TRBV5-1 and TRBJ2-5; 10 bases line up with TRBD2. The V and J ends lost 3 bases and 4 bases, in that order; junction bases with no gene match: 6. The CDR3 is 15 residues long. Germline V lookup: CDR1 SGHRS, CDR2 YFSETQ. The CDR3 protein is CASSSSGRAGETQYF. The CDR3 DNA sequence: TGCGCCAGCAGCTCCAGCGGGAGGGCCGGAGAGACCCAGTACTTC.

The genes are TRBV27 and TRBJ1-5; a possible D gene is TRBD1 (6 bases). Germline CDR1 MNHEY, CDR2 SMNVEV (reference sequence). The CDR3 contains 13 residues. V was clipped by 6 bases and J by 5 bases, with 11 bases between them. The CDR3 loop is CASRQGGDQPQHF. CDR3 DNA sequence: TGTGCCAGCAGACAGGGTGGGGATCAGCCCCAGCATTTT.

The rearrangement links TRBV27 to TRBJ2-6; D perhaps matches TRBD1 (5 bases). This CDR3 spans 16 amino acids. Trimming removed 4 bases from V and 1 base from J, with 11 bases in between. Germline V lookup: CDR1 MNHEY, CDR2 SMNVEV (reference sequence). CDR3 nucleotides: TGTGCCAGCAGTTACAGGCGTGCTTCTGGGGCCAACGTCCTGACTTTC. It codes for CASSYRRASGANVLTF.

This chain connects TRBV5-1 to TRBJ2-1; D is possibly TRBD2 (6 bases). The germline V and J ends were trimmed by 4 bases and 6 bases, with 11 bases remaining between them. From germline, CDR1 is SGHRS and CDR2 YFSETQ. The CDR3 sequence is 13 residues long. CDR3 protein: CASSPGVANEQFF. CDR3 bases: TGCGCCAGCAGCCCGGGAGTCGCCAATGAGCAGTTCTTC. The whole variable domain, filled in from reference TRBV5-1 and TRBJ2-1, reads KAGVTQTPRYLIKTRGQQVTLSCSPISGHRSVSWYQQTPGQGLQFLFEYFSETQRNKGNFPGRFSGRQFSNSRSEMNVSTLELGDSALYLCASSPGVANEQFFGPGTRLTVL.

This clone has a single count. This chain uses TRBV4-1 with TRBJ1-5; D is undetermined. V lost 1 base to trimming and J lost 1 base, with 14 bases between them. There are 17 residues in the CDR3. The germline V gene has CDR1 MGHRA and CDR2 YSYEKL. CDR3 in amino acids: CASSQGSGRSSNQPQHF. CDR3 coding DNA: TGCGCCAGCAGCCAAGGTTCGGGGAGGAGCAGCAATCAGCCCCAGCATTTT.

Remarks on this clone: The sample carries other DNA sequences with the same CDR3. The CDR3 here is CASSLEAQETQYF. The CDR3 DNA follows: TGTGCCAGCAGCTTGGAAGCCCAAGAGACCCAGTACTTC. The V call is TRBV5-4, the J call TRBJ2-5; no reliable D call. Per the germline V gene, CDR1 is SGHNT and CDR2 is YYREEE (reference sequence). Between the trimmed V and J ends, which lost 0 bases and 1 base, there was a span of 4 bases. The CDR3 length is 13 residues.

This chain joins TRBV25-1 and TRBJ2-7; D is possibly TRBD2 (5 bases). The germline gives CDR1 MGHDK, CDR2 SYGVNS. Trimming cost V 2 bases and J 0 bases, with 11 bases left between them. The CDR3 length is 15 residues. For the CDR3, the DNA is TGTGCCAGCAGTGAAGACGGGGTTCTCTCCTACGAGCAGTACTTC. Its translation: CASSEDGVLSYEQYF.

This chain links TRBV30 with TRBJ1-1; possible D gene TRBD1, 6 bases. The CDR3 spans 14 residues. Per germline, CDR1 GTSNPN and CDR2 SVGIG (reference sequence). Trimming took 3 bases from V and 5 from J, leaving 16 bases between them. The CDR3 DNA is TGTGCCTGGAGCGAAGGGGGAGTAGATACTGAAGCTTTCTTT. Protein product: CAWSEGGVDTEAFF.

The V call is TRBV28, the J call TRBJ1-5; D not certain. Trimming took off 7 bases at V and 5 bases at J, with 15 bases between the two ends. CDR1 and CDR2 (germline): MDHEN, SYDVKM. This CDR3 has 14 amino acids. CDR3 in amino acids: CASTRPRRDQPQHF. DNA of the CDR3: TGTGCCAGCACGCGACCCCGACGGGATCAGCCCCAGCATTTT.

The chain combines TRBV7-9 with TRBJ1-4, with a tentative D call TRBD1 (5 bases). V lost 1 base to trimming and J lost 6 bases, with 15 bases between them. From germline, CDR1 is SEHNR and CDR2 FQNEAQ (reference sequence). CDR3 length equals 16 residues. CDR3 amino acids: CASSLVRRGKHEKLFF. The CDR3 DNA reads TGTGCCAGCAGCTTAGTCCGGAGGGGAAAACATGAAAAACTGTTTTTT.